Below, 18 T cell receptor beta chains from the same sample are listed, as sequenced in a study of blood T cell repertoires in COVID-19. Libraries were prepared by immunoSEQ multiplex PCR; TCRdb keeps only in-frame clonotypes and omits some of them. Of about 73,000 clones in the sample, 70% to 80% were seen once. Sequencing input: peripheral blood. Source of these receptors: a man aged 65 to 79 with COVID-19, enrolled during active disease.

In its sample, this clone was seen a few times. The CDR3: CASFSTVYGYTF. In DNA form, the CDR3 reads TGTGCCAGCTTCAGCACAGTTTATGGCTACACCTTC. The rearrangement joins TRBV6-5 to TRBJ1-2; the D is unclear. This CDR3 spans 12 amino acids. CDR1 is MNHEY and CDR2 is SVGAGI in the germline V gene. The germline V and J ends were trimmed by 8 bases and 5 bases, with 12 bases remaining between them.

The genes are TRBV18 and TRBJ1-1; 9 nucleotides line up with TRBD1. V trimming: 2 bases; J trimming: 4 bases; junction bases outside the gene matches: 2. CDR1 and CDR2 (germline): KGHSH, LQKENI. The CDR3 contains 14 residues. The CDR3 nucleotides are TGTGCCAGCTCACCAGACAGGGGGGTCACTGAAGCTTTCTTT. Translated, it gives CASSPDRGVTEAFF.

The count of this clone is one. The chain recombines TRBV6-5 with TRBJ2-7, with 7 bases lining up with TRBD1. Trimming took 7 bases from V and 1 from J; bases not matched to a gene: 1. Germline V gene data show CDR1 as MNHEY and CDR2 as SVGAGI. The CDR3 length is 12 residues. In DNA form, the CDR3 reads TGTGCCAGCAAGACAGGGTCCTACGAGCAGTACTTC. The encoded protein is CASKTGSYEQYF.

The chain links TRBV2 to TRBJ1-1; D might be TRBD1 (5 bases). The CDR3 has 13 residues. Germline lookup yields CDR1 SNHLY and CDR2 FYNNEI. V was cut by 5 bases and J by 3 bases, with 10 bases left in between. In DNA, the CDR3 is TGTGCCAGCAGTAACACAGGATACACTGAAGCTTTCTTT. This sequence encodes CASSNTGYTEAFF.

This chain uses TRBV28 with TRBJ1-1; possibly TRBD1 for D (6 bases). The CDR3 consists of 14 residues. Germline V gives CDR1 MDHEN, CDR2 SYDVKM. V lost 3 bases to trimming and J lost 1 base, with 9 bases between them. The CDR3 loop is CASSLTGGNTEAFF. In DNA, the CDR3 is TGTGCCAGCAGTTTGACAGGCGGGAACACTGAAGCTTTCTTT.

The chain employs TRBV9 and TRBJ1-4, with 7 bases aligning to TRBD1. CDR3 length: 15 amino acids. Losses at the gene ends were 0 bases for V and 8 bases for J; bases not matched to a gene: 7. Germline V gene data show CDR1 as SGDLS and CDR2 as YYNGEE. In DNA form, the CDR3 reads TGTGCCAGCAGCGTAGATCAAGGGGGCCCGGAAAAACTGTTTTTT. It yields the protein CASSVDQGGPEKLFF. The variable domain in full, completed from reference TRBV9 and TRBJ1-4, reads DSGVTQTPKHLITATGQRVTLRCSPRSGDLSVYWYQQSLDQGLQFLIQYYNGEERAKGNILERFSAQQFPDLHSELNLSSLELGDSALYFCASSVDQGGPEKLFFGSGTQLSVL.

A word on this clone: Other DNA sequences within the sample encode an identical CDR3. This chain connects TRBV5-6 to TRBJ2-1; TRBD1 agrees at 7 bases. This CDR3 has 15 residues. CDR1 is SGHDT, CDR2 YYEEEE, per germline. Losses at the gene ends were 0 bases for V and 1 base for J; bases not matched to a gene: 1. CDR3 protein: CASSLGQGSYNEQFF. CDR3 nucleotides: TGTGCCAGCAGCTTGGGACAGGGATCCTACAATGAGCAGTTCTTC.

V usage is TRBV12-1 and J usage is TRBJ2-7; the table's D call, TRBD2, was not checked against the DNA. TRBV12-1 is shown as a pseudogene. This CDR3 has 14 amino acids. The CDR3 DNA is TGTGCCAGCAGCTTAGCGGTCCCTGGGTACGAGCAGTACTTC. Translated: CASSLAVPGYEQYF.

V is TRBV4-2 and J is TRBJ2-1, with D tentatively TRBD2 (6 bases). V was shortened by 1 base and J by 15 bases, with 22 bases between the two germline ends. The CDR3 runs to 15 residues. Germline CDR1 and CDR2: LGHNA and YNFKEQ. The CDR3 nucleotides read TGTGCCAGCAGCCAAGGCAGGGACTCTTCAGCCGATGTGTTCTTC. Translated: CASSQGRDSSADVFF.

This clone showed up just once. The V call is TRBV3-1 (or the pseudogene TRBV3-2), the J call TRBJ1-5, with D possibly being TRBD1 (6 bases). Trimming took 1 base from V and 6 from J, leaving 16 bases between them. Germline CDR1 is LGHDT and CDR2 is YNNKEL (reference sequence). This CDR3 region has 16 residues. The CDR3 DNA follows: TGTGCCAGCAGCCAAGGAAATGGGGGCGGGGGTCAGCCCCAGCATTTT. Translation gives CASSQGNGGGGQPQHF.

The CDR3 DNA follows: TGTGCCAGCAGTTCCCGGGCCGGGAATGAAGCTTTCTTT. Encoded protein: CASSSRAGNEAFF. The J gene is TRBJ1-1, the V gene TRBV7-9; D is unclear. The V and J ends lost 6 bases and 7 bases respectively, with 15 bases between them. CDR1 and CDR2 from the germline V gene are SEHNR and FQNEAQ (reference sequence). This CDR3 is 13 amino acids long.

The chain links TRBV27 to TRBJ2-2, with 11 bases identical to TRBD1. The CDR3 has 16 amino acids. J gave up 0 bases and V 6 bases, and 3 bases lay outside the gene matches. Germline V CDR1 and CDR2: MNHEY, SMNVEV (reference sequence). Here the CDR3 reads CASRGDRGTNTGELFF. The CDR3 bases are TGTGCCAGCAGGGGGGACAGGGGGACGAACACCGGGGAGCTGTTTTTT.

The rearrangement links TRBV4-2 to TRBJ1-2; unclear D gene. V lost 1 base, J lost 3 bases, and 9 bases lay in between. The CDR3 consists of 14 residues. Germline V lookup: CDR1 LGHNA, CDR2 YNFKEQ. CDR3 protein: CASSQAFGDYGYTF. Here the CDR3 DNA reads TGTGCCAGCAGCCAAGCCTTCGGGGACTATGGCTACACCTTC.

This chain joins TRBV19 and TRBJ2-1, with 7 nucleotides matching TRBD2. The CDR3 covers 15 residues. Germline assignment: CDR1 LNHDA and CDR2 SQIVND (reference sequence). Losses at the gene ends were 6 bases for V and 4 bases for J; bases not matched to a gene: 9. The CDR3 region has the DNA TGTGCCAGTAGCCTCGGGCTAGCGGTTTACAATGAGCAGTTCTTC. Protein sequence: CASSLGLAVYNEQFF.

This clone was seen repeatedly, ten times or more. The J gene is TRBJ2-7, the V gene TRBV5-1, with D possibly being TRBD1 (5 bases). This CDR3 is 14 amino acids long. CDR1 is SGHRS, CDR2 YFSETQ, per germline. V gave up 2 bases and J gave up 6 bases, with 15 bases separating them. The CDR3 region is CASSFGQGTSEQYF. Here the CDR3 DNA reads TGCGCCAGCAGCTTCGGGCAGGGAACCAGCGAGCAGTACTTC.

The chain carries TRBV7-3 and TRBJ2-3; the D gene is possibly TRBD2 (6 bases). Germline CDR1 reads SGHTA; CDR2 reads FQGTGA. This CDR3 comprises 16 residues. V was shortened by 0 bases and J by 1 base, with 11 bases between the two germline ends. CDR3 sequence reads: CASSLTLAEGTDTQYF. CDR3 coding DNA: TGTGCCAGCAGCTTAACCTTAGCGGAAGGCACAGATACGCAGTATTTT.

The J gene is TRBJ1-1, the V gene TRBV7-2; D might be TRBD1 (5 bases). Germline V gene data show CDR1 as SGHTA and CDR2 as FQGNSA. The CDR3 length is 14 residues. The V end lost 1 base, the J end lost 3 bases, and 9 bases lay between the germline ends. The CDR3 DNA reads TGTGCCAGCAGCTTAGTGGGGGGACACACTGAAGCTTTCTTT. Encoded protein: CASSLVGGHTEAFF.

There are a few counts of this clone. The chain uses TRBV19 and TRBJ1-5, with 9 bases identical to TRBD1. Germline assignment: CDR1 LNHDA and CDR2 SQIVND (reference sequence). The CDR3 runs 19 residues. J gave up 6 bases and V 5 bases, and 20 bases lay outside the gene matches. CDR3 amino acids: CASSSEQGAILQYSQPQHF. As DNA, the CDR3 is TGTGCCAGTAGTTCAGAACAGGGGGCAATTTTGCAGTATAGTCAGCCCCAGCATTTT.